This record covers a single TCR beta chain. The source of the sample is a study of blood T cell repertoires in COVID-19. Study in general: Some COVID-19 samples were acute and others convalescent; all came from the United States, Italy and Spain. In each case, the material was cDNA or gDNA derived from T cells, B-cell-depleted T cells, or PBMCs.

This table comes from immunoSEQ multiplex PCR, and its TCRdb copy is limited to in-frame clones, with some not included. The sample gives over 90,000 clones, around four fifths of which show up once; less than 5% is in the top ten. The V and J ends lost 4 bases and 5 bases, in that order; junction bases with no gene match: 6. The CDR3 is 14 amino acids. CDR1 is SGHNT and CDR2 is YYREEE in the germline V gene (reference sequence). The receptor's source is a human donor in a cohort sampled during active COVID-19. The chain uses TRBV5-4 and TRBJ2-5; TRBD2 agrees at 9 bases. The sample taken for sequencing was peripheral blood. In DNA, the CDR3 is TGTGCCAGCAGCCCAGCGGGGGGTTTGGAGACCCAGTACTTC. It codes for CASSPAGGLETQYF.